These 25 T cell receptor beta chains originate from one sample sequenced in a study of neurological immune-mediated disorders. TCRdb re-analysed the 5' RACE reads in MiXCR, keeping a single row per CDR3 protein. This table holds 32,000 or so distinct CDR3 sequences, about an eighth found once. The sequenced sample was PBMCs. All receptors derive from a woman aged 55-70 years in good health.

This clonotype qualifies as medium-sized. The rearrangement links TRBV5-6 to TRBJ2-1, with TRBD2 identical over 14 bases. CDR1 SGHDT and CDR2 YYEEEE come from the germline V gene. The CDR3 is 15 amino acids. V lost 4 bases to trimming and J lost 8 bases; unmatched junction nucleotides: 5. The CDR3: CASSQGLAGVDEQFF. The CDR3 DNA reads TGTGCCAGCAGCCAGGGACTAGCGGGGGTGGATGAGCAGTTCTTC.

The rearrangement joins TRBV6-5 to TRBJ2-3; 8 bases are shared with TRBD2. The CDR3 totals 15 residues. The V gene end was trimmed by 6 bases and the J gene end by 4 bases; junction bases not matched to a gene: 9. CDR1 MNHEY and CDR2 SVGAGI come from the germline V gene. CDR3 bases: TGTGCCAGCAGACCCCTATCGGGGGGGGCAGATACGCAGTATTTT. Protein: CASRPLSGGADTQYF.

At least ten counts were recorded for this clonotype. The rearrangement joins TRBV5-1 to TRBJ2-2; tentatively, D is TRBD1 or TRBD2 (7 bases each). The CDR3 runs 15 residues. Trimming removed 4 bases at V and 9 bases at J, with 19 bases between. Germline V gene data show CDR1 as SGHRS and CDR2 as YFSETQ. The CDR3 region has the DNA TGCGCCAGCAGCCAGGGGGGAGGGCCCCGCCGGGAGCTGTTTTTT. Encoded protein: CASSQGGGPRRELFF.

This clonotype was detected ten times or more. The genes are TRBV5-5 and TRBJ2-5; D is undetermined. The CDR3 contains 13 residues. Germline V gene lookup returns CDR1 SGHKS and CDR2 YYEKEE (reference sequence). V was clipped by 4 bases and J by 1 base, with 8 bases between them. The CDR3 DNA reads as TGTGCCAGCAGCCTGGCAGTCCAAGAGACCCAGTACTTC. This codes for CASSLAVQETQYF.

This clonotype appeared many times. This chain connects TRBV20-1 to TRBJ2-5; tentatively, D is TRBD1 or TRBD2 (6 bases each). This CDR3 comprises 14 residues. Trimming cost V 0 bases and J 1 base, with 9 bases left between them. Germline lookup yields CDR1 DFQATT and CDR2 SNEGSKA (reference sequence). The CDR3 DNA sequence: TGCAGTGCTAGAGATGGGGGGCTCCAAGAGACCCAGTACTTC. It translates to CSARDGGLQETQYF.

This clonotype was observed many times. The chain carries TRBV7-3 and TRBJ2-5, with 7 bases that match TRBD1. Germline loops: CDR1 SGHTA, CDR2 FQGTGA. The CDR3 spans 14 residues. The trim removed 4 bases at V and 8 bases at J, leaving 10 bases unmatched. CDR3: CASSWSGTEKTQYF. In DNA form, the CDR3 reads TGTGCCAGCAGCTGGTCCGGGACAGAGAAAACCCAGTACTTC.

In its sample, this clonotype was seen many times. CDR3 protein: CSARGLAGSANTGELFF. The DNA for the CDR3 is TGCAGTGCCAGGGGGCTAGCGGGGTCCGCGAACACCGGGGAGCTGTTTTTT. The chain is built from TRBV20-1 and TRBJ2-2; D is perhaps TRBD2 (9 bases). Germline loops: CDR1 DFQATT, CDR2 SNEGSKA (reference sequence). V was clipped by 6 bases and J by 0 bases, with 20 bases between them. The CDR3 extends over 17 amino acids.

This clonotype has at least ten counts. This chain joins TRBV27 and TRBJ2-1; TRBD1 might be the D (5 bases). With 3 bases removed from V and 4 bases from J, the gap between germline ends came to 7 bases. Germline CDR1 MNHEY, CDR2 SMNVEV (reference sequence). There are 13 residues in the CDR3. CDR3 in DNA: TGTGCCAGCAGTTTGACAGATTACAATGAGCAGTTCTTC. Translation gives CASSLTDYNEQFF.

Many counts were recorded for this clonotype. CDR3 DNA: TGTGCCAGCAGGCCGACAGGGCCCAATCAGCCCCAGCATTTT. This gives the protein CASRPTGPNQPQHF. This chain links TRBV28 with TRBJ1-5, with 7 bases fitting TRBD1. Trimming took 6 bases from V and 3 from J; bases not matched to a gene: 5. The CDR3 loop spans 14 amino acids. Germline-derived CDR1 and CDR2 are MDHEN and SYDVKM.

In DNA, the CDR3 is TGTGCCAGCAGTTCGACAGGGCCCACCGGGGAGCTGTTTTTT. Translated: CASSSTGPTGELFF. The V call is TRBV12-3 or TRBV12-4, the J call TRBJ2-2, with 7 bases matching TRBD1. The V segment lost 4 bases and the J segment 4 bases; nucleotides outside the gene matches: 3. This CDR3 has 14 residues.

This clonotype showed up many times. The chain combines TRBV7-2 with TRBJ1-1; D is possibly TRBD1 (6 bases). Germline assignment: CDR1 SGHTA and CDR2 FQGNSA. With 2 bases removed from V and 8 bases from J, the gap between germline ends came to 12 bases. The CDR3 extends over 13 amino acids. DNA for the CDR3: TGTGCCAGCAGCTTATATCGAACAGGGGAAGCTTTCTTT. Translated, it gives CASSLYRTGEAFF.

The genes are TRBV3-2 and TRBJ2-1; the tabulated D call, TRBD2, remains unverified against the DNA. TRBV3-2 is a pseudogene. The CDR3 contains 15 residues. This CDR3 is CASSQGTSGSHEQFF. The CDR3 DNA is TGTGCCAGCAGCCAAGGGACTAGCGGGAGCCATGAGCAGTTCTTC.

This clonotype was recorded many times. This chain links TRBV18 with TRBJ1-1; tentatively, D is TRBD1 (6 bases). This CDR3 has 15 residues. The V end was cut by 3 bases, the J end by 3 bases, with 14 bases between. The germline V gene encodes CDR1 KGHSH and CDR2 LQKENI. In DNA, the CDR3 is TGTGCCAGCTCACCCTCCCAGGGGCTGTACACTGAAGCTTTCTTT. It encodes CASSPSQGLYTEAFF.

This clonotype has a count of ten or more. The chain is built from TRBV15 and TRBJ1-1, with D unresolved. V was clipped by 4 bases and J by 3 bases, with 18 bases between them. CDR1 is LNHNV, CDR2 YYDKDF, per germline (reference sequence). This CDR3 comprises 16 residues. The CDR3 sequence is CATSTTDYLTDTEAFF. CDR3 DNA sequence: TGTGCCACCAGCACAACAGATTATTTAACCGACACTGAAGCTTTCTTT.

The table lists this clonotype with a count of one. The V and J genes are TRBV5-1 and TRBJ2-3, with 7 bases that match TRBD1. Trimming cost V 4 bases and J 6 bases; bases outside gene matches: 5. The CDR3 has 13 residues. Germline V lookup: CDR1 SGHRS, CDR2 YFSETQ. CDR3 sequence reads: CASSDRVGDTQYF. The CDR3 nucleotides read TGCGCCAGCAGCGACAGGGTAGGGGATACGCAGTATTTT.

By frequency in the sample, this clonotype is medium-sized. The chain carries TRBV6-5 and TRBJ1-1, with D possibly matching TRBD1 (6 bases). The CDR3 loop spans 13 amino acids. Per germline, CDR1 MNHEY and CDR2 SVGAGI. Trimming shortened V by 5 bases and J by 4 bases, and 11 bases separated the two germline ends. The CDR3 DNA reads TGTGCCAGCAGTCCCGGGACACCCACTGAAGCTTTCTTT. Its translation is CASSPGTPTEAFF.

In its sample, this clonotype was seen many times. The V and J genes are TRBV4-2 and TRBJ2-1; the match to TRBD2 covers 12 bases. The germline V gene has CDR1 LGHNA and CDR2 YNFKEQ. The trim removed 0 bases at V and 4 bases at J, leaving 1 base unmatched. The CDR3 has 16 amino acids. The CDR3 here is CASSQDTSGGYNEQFF. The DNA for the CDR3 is TGTGCCAGCAGCCAAGATACTAGCGGGGGGTACAATGAGCAGTTCTTC.

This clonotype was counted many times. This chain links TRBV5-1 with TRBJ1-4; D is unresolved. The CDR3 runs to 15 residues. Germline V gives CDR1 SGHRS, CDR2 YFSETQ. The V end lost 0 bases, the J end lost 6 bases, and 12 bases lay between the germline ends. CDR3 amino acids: CASSLEGRSDEKLFF. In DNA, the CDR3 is TGCGCCAGCAGCTTGGAAGGCAGGAGCGATGAAAAACTGTTTTTT.

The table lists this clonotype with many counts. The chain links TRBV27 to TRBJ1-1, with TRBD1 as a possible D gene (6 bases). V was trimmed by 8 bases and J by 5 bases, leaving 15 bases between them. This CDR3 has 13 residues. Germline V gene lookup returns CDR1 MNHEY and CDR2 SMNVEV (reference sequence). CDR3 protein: CASDTGKGTEAFF. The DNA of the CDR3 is TGTGCCAGCGATACAGGGAAGGGGACTGAAGCTTTCTTT.

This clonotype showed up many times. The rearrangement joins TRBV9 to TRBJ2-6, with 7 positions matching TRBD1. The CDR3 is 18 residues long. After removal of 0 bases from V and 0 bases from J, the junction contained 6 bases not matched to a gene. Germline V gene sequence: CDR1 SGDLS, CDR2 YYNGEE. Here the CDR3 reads CASSVDWTGYSGANVLTF. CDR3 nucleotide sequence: TGTGCCAGCAGCGTAGATTGGACAGGTTACTCTGGGGCCAACGTCCTGACTTTC.

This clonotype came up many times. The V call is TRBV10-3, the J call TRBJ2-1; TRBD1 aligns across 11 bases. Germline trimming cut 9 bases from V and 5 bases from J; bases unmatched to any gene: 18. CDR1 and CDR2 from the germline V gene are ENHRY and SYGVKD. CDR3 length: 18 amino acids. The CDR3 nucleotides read TGTGCCATAAGGACAGGGGGCGGAGGAGCGGGAGGCCACAATGAGCAGTTCTTC. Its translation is CAIRTGGGGAGGHNEQFF.

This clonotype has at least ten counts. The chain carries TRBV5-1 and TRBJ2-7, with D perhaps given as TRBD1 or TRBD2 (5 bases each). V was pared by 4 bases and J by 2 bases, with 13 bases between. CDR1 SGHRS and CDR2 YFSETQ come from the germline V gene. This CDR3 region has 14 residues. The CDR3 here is CASSTRDGPYEQYF. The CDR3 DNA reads TGCGCCAGCAGCACCAGGGACGGACCCTACGAGCAGTACTTC.

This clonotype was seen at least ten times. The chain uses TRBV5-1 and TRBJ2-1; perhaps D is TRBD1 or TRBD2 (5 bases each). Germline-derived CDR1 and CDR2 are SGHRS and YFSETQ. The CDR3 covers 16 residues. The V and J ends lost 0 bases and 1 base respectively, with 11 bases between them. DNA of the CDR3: TGCGCCAGCAGCTTGGGGGGGAAGGGATCCTACAATGAGCAGTTCTTC. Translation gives CASSLGGKGSYNEQFF.

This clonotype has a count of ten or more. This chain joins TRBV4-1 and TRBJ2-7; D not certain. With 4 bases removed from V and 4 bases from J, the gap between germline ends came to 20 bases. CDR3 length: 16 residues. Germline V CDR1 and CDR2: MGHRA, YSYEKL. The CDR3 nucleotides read TGCGCCAGCAGCCCGCTTGTCGCCCTACGTCTGTACGAGCAGTACTTC. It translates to CASSPLVALRLYEQYF.

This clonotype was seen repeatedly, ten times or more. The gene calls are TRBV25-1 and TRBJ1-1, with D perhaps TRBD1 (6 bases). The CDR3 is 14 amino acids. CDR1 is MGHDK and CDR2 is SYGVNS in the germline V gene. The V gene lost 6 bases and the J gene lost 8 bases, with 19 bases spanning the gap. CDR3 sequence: CASSPTDRFAEAFF. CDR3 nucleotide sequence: TGTGCCAGCAGCCCAACCGACAGGTTCGCGGAAGCTTTCTTT.